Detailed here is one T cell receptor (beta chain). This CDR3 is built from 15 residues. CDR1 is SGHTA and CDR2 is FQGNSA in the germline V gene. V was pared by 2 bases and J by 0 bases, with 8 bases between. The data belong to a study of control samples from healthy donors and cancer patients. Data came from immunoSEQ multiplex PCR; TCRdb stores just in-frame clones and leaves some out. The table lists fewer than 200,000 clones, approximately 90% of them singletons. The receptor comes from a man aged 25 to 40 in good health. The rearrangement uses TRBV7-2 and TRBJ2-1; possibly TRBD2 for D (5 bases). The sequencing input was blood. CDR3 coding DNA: TGTGCCAGCAGCTTAACGGGAAGCTCCTACAATGAGCAGTTCTTC. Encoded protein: CASSLTGSSYNEQFF.